Below, 19 T cell receptor beta chains from the same sample are listed, as sequenced in a study of blood T cell repertoires in COVID-19. Clones were read by immunoSEQ multiplex PCR, and TCRdb kept only the in-frame ones, dropping some. The sample contains 450,000 to 500,000 clones, around 90% of which appear only once. Material for sequencing was PBMCs or T cells enriched from blood (not recorded which). These TCRs come from a young woman who had recovered from COVID-19.

This sequence joins TRBV27 and TRBJ1-2; D unclear. Germline V gene sequence: CDR1 MNHEY, CDR2 SMNVEV (reference sequence). The CDR3 is made up of 15 amino acids. V was clipped by 5 bases and J by 7 bases, with 20 bases between them. The CDR3 DNA reads as TGTGCCAGCAGTCCCCTCCCCCCGGGGTCAGGTGGCTACACCTTC. Its translation is CASSPLPPGSGGYTF.

This chain links TRBV2 with TRBJ1-5; TRBD1 is a possible D gene (5 bases). Germline V gene lookup returns CDR1 SNHLY and CDR2 FYNNEI. V was clipped by 5 bases and J by 6 bases, with 14 bases between them. The CDR3 sequence is 14 residues long. CDR3 region: CASSLGAGVQPQHF. The CDR3 nucleotides are TGTGCCAGCAGTCTTGGAGCGGGGGTTCAGCCCCAGCATTTT.

The chain employs TRBV30 and TRBJ2-7, with D possibly being TRBD1 (5 bases). The CDR3 has 14 residues. V shed 7 bases and J shed 4 bases, with 20 bases lying between them. Germline V gene lookup returns CDR1 GTSNPN and CDR2 SVGIG (reference sequence). The CDR3 DNA reads TGTGCCTCGGGCGCCCACCAGGGTGGTTACGAGCAGTACTTC. Translating gives CASGAHQGGYEQYF.

This clone was seen only a few times. The chain links TRBV6-6 to TRBJ1-1; D is undetermined. The V gene's germline CDR1 is MNHNY and CDR2 SVGAGI (reference sequence). V gave up 2 bases and J gave up 4 bases, with 11 bases separating them. This CDR3 is 14 amino acids long. The CDR3 reads CASSYEGRSTEAFF. For the CDR3, the DNA is TGTGCCAGCAGTTACGAGGGTAGATCCACTGAAGCTTTCTTT.

The genes are TRBV6-5 and TRBJ2-2; D possibly corresponds to TRBD1 (6 bases). The V end lost 6 bases, the J end lost 5 bases, and 13 bases lay between the germline ends. This CDR3 comprises 14 residues. Per the germline V gene, CDR1 is MNHEY and CDR2 is SVGAGI. The CDR3 nucleotides read TGTGCCAGCAGACCTCCTGGACAGACCGGGGAGCTGTTTTTT. Translating gives CASRPPGQTGELFF.

J is TRBJ1-1 and V is TRBV7-3, with D possibly being TRBD1 (5 bases). Trimming left V 5 bases short and J 4 bases short, with 14 bases between. CDR3 length: 14 amino acids. Germline V gene data show CDR1 as SGHTA and CDR2 as FQGTGA. CDR3 coding DNA: TGTGCCAGCAGCCCCGGGGGGGTGAGCACTGAAGCTTTCTTT. Translating gives CASSPGGVSTEAFF.

This clone was seen a handful of times. This chain's CDR3 is CASSFTLAVHNEQFF. CDR3 DNA: TGCGCCAGCAGCTTTACGCTAGCGGTCCACAATGAGCAGTTCTTC. This sequence joins TRBV5-1 and TRBJ2-1, with 7 bases that match TRBD2. The CDR3 covers 15 residues. The J segment lost 5 bases and the V segment lost 2 bases, leaving 7 bases of the junction unmatched. Germline assignment: CDR1 SGHRS and CDR2 YFSETQ.

This chain joins TRBV2 and TRBJ1-5; 8 bases match TRBD1. The CDR3 length is 16 residues. Germline CDR1 is SNHLY and CDR2 is FYNNEI. After removal of 6 bases from V and 6 bases from J, the junction contained 13 bases not matched to a gene. CDR3 sequence: CASRVGRGLKSQPQHF. Written as DNA, the CDR3 is TGTGCCAGCAGGGTGGGCAGGGGGCTTAAGAGTCAGCCCCAGCATTTT.

The chain employs TRBV11-2 and TRBJ1-1; maybe TRBD1 (5 bases). The germline V and J ends were trimmed by 1 base and 4 bases, with 16 bases remaining between them. CDR3 length: 16 residues. Germline CDR1 is SGHAT and CDR2 is FQNNGV. CDR3 nucleotide sequence: TGTGCCAGCAGCTTAGTGTCTGGGGGAGGGACCACTGAAGCTTTCTTT. Encoded protein: CASSLVSGGGTTEAFF.

This sequence joins TRBV6-5 and TRBJ2-7, with 7 bases identical to TRBD2. The CDR3 has 14 residues. CDR1 MNHEY and CDR2 SVGAGI come from the germline V gene. Trimming removed 7 bases from V and 6 bases from J; junction bases left unmatched: 12. The CDR3 DNA reads as TGTGCCAGCAAAGGGAGGGCAGAAATGCCCGAGCAGTACTTC. Translated, it gives CASKGRAEMPEQYF.

In its sample, this clone was seen once. The chain carries TRBV19 and TRBJ1-1; 7 bases map to TRBD1. The CDR3 is 13 amino acids. The V and J ends lost 7 bases and 4 bases, in that order; junction bases with no gene match: 6. Germline V gene data show CDR1 as LNHDA and CDR2 as SQIVND (reference sequence). CDR3 sequence reads: CASITTGRTEAFF. In nucleotides, the CDR3 is TGTGCCAGTATTACGACAGGGCGCACTGAAGCTTTCTTT. The entire variable domain, with the rest obtained from reference TRBV19 and TRBJ1-1, is as follows: DGGITQSPKYLFRKEGQNVTLSCEQNLNHDAMYWYRQDPGQGLRLIYYSQIVNDFQKGDIAEGYSVSREKKESFPLTVTSAQKNPTAFYLCASITTGRTEAFFGQGTRLTVV.

The chain has TRBV27 and TRBJ2-2; weak D call: TRBD1 (6 bases). From germline, CDR1 is MNHEY and CDR2 SMNVEV (reference sequence). V shed 3 bases and J shed 2 bases, with 13 bases lying between them. The CDR3 is 16 amino acids. For the CDR3, the DNA is TGTGCCAGCAGTTTCCTCGAGGGGGTAAACACCGGGGAGCTGTTTTTT. Its protein product is CASSFLEGVNTGELFF.

In this sample, this clone turned up once. The chain employs TRBV28 and TRBJ2-7, with TRBD1 matching 10 bases. This CDR3 comprises 13 residues. Germline trimming cut 11 bases from V and 4 bases from J; bases unmatched to any gene: 8. Per germline, CDR1 MDHEN and CDR2 SYDVKM. Here the CDR3 reads CAAKTGGGYEQYF. The CDR3 region has the DNA TGTGCCGCCAAGACAGGGGGCGGTTACGAGCAGTACTTC.

The rearrangement joins TRBV24-1 to TRBJ2-4, with D tentatively TRBD2 (6 bases). Per germline, CDR1 KGHDR and CDR2 SFDVKD. V lost 3 bases, J lost 6 bases, and 14 bases lay in between. This CDR3 is built from 15 residues. The CDR3 coding sequence is TGTGCCACCAGTGATCCCAAGGAGGGGAGAAACATTCAGTACTTC. Protein sequence: CATSDPKEGRNIQYF.

This clone was counted a single time. The chain uses TRBV5-1 and TRBJ2-7, with D maybe TRBD2 (6 bases). There are 11 residues in the CDR3. CDR1 SGHRS and CDR2 YFSETQ come from the germline V gene. V gave up 0 bases and J gave up 10 bases, with 8 bases separating them. CDR3 amino acids: CASSLAGDQYF. The CDR3 nucleotides read TGCGCCAGCAGCTTGGCGGGGGACCAGTACTTC.

The chain links TRBV4-1 to TRBJ2-3, with TRBD2 matching 9 bases. CDR1 MGHRA and CDR2 YSYEKL come from the germline V gene. V was clipped by 2 bases and J by 5 bases; unmatched bases: 11. The CDR3 contains 17 residues. CDR3 DNA sequence: TGCGCCAGCAGCCAAACCGGGTTTAGCGGGGGAGGAGATACGCAGTATTTT. Its translation: CASSQTGFSGGGDTQYF.

This sequence joins TRBV7-9 and TRBJ2-3; D unclear. This CDR3 region has 12 residues. Germline assignment: CDR1 SEHNR and CDR2 FQNEAQ (reference sequence). Trimming pared 3 bases from V and 4 bases from J, leaving 5 bases between. In nucleotides, the CDR3 is TGTGCCAGCAGCTTCGGTGCAGATACGCAGTATTTT. Residues: CASSFGADTQYF.

The rearrangement uses TRBV11-2 and TRBJ1-5; 7 bases align to TRBD1. The CDR3 has 16 residues. J gave up 4 bases and V 4 bases, and 10 bases lay outside the gene matches. From germline, CDR1 is SGHAT and CDR2 FQNNGV. CDR3 sequence (DNA): TGTGCCAGCAGCTCCCTACAGGGGACGACAAATCAGCCCCAGCATTTT. It encodes CASSSLQGTTNQPQHF.

The chain carries TRBV14 and TRBJ1-2; TRBD1 might be the D (6 bases). Trimming removed 4 bases at V and 4 bases at J, with 19 bases between. Germline CDR1 is SGHDN and CDR2 is FVKESK. The CDR3 has 16 amino acids. The DNA for the CDR3 is TGTGCCAGCAGCCCTCAGAACACAGGGCGCGGCTATGGCTACACCTTC. This codes for CASSPQNTGRGYGYTF.